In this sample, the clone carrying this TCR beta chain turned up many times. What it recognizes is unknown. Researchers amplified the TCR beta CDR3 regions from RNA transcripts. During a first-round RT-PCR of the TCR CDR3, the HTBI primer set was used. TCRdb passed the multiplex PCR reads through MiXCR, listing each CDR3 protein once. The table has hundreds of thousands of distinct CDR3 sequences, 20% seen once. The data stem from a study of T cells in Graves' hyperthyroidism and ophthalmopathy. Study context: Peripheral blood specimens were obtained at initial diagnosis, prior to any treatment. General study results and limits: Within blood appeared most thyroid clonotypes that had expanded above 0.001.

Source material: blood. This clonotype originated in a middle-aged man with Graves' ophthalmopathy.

The chain's CDR3 is CASSLVTGALPQETQYF. DNA of the CDR3: TGTGCCAGCAGCTTAGTCACGGGGGCGCTCCCCCAAGAGACCCAGTACTTC. This sequence joins TRBV7-8 and TRBJ2-5; D might be TRBD1 or TRBD2, each matching 6 bases. The CDR3 has 17 residues. V dropped 1 base and J dropped 1 base, with 16 bases sitting between them. In germline, CDR1 is SGHVS, CDR2 FQNEAQ.